The 3 T cell receptor beta chains given below trace back to one sample, sequenced in a study of blood T cell repertoires in COVID-19 (dated by TCRdb to between 2020 and 2021). Libraries were prepared through the immunoSEQ multiplex PCR assay. TCRdb's version of the immuneACCESS table is confined to in-frame rearrangements and falls short of the full clone set. An unresolved V gene accounts for under half of the shortfall where checked; the remainder is of unknown origin. The sample table contains more than 300,000 clones; only one count was recorded for approximately 92% of them. The ten largest clones capture around 20% of the sample. Sequenced: PBMCs or T cells enriched from blood (not recorded which). The receptors originated from a woman in her twenties or thirties who had recovered from COVID-19.

The chain recombines TRBV2 with TRBJ1-5; D remains unclear. CDR1 SNHLY and CDR2 FYNNEI come from the germline V gene. Between the trimmed V and J ends, which lost 4 bases and 4 bases, there was a span of 5 bases. The CDR3 consists of 12 residues. DNA for the CDR3: TGTGCCAGCAGTGGGCGGAATCAGCCCCAGCATTTT. The encoded protein is CASSGRNQPQHF.

This chain links TRBV9 with TRBJ2-3; TRBD1 might be the D (6 bases). This CDR3 spans 15 amino acids. Germline CDR1 reads SGDLS; CDR2 reads YYNGEE. The V end was cut by 0 bases, the J end by 4 bases, with 12 bases between. The CDR3 protein is CASSVAGGGSDTQYF. The CDR3 region has the DNA TGTGCCAGCAGCGTAGCAGGTGGGGGCTCAGATACGCAGTATTTT.

V is TRBV18 and J is TRBJ1-5; TRBD1 matches 8 bases. CDR3 length: 15 residues. With V trimmed by 6 bases and J by 6 bases, 10 bases remained unmatched. From germline, CDR1 is KGHSH and CDR2 LQKENI. CDR3 in amino acids: CASSSGQGGGQPQHF. CDR3 coding DNA: TGTGCCAGCTCGTCTGGACAGGGAGGGGGTCAGCCCCAGCATTTT. The whole variable domain, filled in from reference TRBV18 and TRBJ1-5, reads NAGVMQNPRHLVRRRGQEARLRCSPMKGHSHVYWYRQLPEEGLKFMVYLQKENIIDESGMPKERFSAEFPKEGPSILRIQQVVRGDSAAYFCASSSGQGGGQPQHFGDGTRLSIL.